This T cell receptor (beta chain) derives from a study of cytomegalovirus exposure and HLA in healthy donors. About the research overall: Researchers found that around 80% of 350 to 500 genotyped donors fell within the Caucasian-associated ancestry cluster. The study's findings and limits: When a later analysis was performed, an Asian-associated ancestry cluster reportedly had fewer N-insertions than the roughly 700-donor mean. The classifier was said to identify cytomegalovirus status with high specificity and sensitivity.

PCR primers comprised 60 Vbeta and 13 Jbeta primers. Profiling relied on immunoSEQ multiplex PCR, and the TCRdb table lists in-frame clones only, not all of them. The sample has approximately 220,000 clones, 75% seen once. This CDR3 has 18 residues. Germline CDR1 is LNHNV and CDR2 is YYDKDF (reference sequence). Losses at the gene ends were 3 bases for V and 0 bases for J; bases not matched to a gene: 13. About this clone itself: Its matching antigen is unknown.

Sequenced input: PBMCs. The chain combines TRBV15 with TRBJ1-1; 7 nucleotides agree with TRBD1. The sequence was collected from a woman in her twenties or thirties in good health and CMV-seronegative. The CDR3, as DNA: TGTGCCACCAGCAGTGACAGGGTTTATACTACCATGAACACTGAAGCTTTCTTT. Its translation is CATSSDRVYTTMNTEAFF. Together with reference TRBV15 and TRBJ1-1, the CDR3 gives the full variable domain: DAMVIQNPRYQVTQFGKPVTLSCSQTLNHNVMYWYQQKSSQAPKLLFHYYDKDFNNEADTPDNFQSRRPNTSFCFLDIRSPGLGDTAMYLCATSSDRVYTTMNTEAFFGQGTRLTVV.